This TCR beta chain was profiled in a study of T cells in women clearing cervical HPV infection. In the study overall: Cases were women with histologically confirmed HPV16-related CIN3 or worse, including a couple of invasive cancers. Controls gave blood once infection was undetectable; cases at lesion identification.

Method: immunoSEQ multiplex PCR; TCRdb's copy keeps in-frame clones and lacks some. The sample yields more than 40,000 clones, of which the top ten take up around 0.98%. V was cut by 0 bases and J by 3 bases, with 10 bases left in between. The CDR3 has 15 residues. CDR1 SGHRS and CDR2 YFSETQ come from the germline V gene. Details on this clone: From the germline J gene comes the end of the CDR3, since the read stops 3 residues before it.

This chain joins TRBV5-1 and TRBJ2-1; a weak D match, TRBD2 (5 bases). Sequencing was done on a sample of blood buffy coat. The TCR comes from a woman aged 18-70 years with a cervical HPV16 infection that either progressed to CIN3+ or cleared (not recorded which). CDR3 sequence: CASSLEAGVYNEQFF. CDR3 DNA (partial): TGCGCCAGCAGCTTGGAAGCCGGGGTCTACAATGAG. Full variable domain (outside the CDR3, taken from reference TRBV5-1 and TRBJ2-1): KAGVTQTPRYLIKTRGQQVTLSCSPISGHRSVSWYQQTPGQGLQFLFEYFSETQRNKGNFPGRFSGRQFSNSRSEMNVSTLELGDSALYLCASSLEAGVYNEQFFGPGTRLTVL.